This T cell receptor (beta chain) was recovered during a study of blood T cell repertoires in COVID-19. Sequencing was performed with immunoSEQ multiplex PCR; in TCRdb, only in-frame clones are kept and a portion is missing. The repertoire includes more than 300,000 clones, about 90% of them detected once, and 5% to 7% sits in the top ten. With 2 bases removed from V and 6 bases from J, the gap between germline ends came to 11 bases. The CDR3 loop spans 13 amino acids. In germline, CDR1 is SNHLY, CDR2 FYNNEI. The chain couples TRBV2 to TRBJ2-7; D might be TRBD2 (6 bases). Sample: peripheral blood. This TCR was sampled from a man between 18 and 35 years old who had recovered from COVID-19. The CDR3 DNA follows: TGTGCCAGCAGTGAATCCAACGGGGGCGAGCAGTACTTC. This gives the protein CASSESNGGEQYF.